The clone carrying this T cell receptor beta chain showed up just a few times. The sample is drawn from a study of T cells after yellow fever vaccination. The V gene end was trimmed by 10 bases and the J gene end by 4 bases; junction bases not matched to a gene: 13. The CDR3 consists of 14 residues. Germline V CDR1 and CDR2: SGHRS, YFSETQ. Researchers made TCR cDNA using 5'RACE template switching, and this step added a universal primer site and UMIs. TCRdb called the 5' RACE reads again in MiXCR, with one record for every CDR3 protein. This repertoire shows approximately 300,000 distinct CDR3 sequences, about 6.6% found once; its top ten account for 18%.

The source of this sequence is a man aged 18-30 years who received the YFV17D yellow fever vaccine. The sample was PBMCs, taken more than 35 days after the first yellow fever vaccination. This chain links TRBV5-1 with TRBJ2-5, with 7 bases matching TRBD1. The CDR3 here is CAASLGGAGETQYF. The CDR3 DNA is TGCGCCGCCTCGCTAGGGGGCGCCGGAGAGACCCAGTACTTC.